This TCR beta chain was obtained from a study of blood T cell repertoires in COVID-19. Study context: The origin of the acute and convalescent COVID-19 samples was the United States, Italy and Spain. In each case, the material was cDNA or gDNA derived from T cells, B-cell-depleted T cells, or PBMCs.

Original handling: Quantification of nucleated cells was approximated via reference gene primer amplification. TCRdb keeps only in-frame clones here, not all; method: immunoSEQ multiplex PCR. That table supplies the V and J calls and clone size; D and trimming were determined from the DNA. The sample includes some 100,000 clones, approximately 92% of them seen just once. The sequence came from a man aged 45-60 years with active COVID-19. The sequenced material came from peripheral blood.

This chain's CDR3 is CASSFPSSGTANYGYTF. As DNA, the CDR3 is TGTGCCAGCAGTTTTCCCAGCTCCGGGACAGCTAACTATGGCTACACCTTC. The V gene is TRBV28, the J gene TRBJ1-2, with 7 bases matching TRBD1. The CDR3 length is 17 residues. With 3 bases clipped from V and 0 bases from J, the junction kept 10 bases outside the gene matches. Germline values: CDR1 MDHEN, CDR2 SYDVKM.